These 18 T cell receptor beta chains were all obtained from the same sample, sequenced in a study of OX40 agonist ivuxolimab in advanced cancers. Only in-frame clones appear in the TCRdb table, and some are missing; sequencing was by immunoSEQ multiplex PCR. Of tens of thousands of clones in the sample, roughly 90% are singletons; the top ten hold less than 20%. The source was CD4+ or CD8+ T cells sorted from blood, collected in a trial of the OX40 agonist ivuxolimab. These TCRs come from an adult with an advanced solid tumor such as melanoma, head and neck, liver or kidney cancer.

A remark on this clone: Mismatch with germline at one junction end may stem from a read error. The DNA for the CDR3 is TGTGCCGTCAGGTCAGGAACCATAAACACCATATATTTT. As protein: CAVRSGTINTIYF. This chain uses TRBV10-3 with TRBJ1-3, with D unresolved. The V gene's germline CDR1 is ENHRY and CDR2 SYGVKD. The CDR3 totals 13 residues.

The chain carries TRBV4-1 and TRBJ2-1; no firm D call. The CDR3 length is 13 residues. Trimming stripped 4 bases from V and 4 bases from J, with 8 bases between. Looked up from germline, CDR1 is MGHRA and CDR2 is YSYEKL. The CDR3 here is CASSPDPYNEQFF. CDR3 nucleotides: TGCGCCAGCAGCCCCGACCCGTACAATGAGCAGTTCTTC.

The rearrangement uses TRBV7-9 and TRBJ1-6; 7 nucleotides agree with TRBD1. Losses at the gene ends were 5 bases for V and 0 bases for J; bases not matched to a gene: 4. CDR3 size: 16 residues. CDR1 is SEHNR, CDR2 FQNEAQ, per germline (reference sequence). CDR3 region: CASSPDRVSYNSPLHF. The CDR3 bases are TGTGCCAGCAGCCCCGACAGGGTCTCCTATAATTCACCCCTCCACTTT.

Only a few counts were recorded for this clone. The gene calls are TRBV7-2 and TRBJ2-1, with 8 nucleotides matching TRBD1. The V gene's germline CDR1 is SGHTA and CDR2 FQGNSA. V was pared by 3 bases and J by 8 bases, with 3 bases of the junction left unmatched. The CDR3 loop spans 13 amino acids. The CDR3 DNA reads TGTGCCAGCAGCTTTCCAGGGGGCGATGAGCAGTTCTTC. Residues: CASSFPGGDEQFF. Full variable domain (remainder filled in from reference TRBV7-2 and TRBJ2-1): GAGVSQSPSNKVTEKGKDVELRCDPISGHTALYWYRQSLGQGLEFLIYFQGNSAPDKSGLPSDRFSAERTGGSVSTLTIQRTQQEDSAVYLCASSFPGGDEQFFGPGTRLTVL.

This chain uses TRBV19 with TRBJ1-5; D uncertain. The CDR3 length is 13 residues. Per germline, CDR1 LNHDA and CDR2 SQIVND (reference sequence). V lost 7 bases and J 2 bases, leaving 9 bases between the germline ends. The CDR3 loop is CASKEGGNQPQHF. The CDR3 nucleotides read TGTGCCAGTAAGGAGGGTGGCAATCAGCCCCAGCATTTT.

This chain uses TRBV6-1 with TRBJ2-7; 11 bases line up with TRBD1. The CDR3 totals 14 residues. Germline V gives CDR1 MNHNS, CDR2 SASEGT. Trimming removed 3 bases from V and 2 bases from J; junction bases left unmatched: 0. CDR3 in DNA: TGTGCCAGCAGTGAGGGACAGGGGGCCTACGAGCAGTACTTC. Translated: CASSEGQGAYEQYF.

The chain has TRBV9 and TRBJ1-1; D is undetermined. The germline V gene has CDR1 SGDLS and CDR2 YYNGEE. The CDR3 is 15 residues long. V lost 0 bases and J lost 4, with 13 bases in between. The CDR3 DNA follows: TGTGCCAGCAGCGTAGAGTCCCAGACGGGCACTGAAGCTTTCTTT. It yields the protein CASSVESQTGTEAFF.

The CDR3 spells CASSFEGQGAFF. As DNA, the CDR3 is TGTGCCAGCAGTTTTGAGGGCCAGGGAGCTTTCTTT. The chain joins TRBV28 to TRBJ1-1; D may be TRBD1 (5 bases). The CDR3 has 12 amino acids. Per the germline V gene, CDR1 is MDHEN and CDR2 is SYDVKM. The V gene lost 3 bases and the J gene lost 10 bases, with 12 bases spanning the gap.

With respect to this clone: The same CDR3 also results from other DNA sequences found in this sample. CDR3 nucleotides: TGTGCCAGCAGTTTGGGGGAGAACACTGAAGCTTTCTTT. Translated, it gives CASSLGENTEAFF. J is TRBJ1-1 and V is TRBV28; D is possibly TRBD1 (5 bases). V shed 3 bases and J shed 1 base, with 6 bases lying between them. The CDR3 runs to 13 residues. Per the germline V gene, CDR1 is MDHEN and CDR2 is SYDVKM.

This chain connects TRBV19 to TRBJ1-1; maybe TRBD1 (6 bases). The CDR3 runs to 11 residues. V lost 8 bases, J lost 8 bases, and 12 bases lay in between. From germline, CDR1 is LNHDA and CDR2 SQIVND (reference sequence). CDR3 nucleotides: TGTGCCAGTCAGACAGGTTCGGAAGCTTTCTTT. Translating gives CASQTGSEAFF.

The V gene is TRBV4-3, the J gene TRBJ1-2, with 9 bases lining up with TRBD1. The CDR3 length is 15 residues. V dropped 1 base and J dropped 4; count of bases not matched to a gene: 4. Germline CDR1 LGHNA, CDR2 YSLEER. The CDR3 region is CASSQGTGELYGYTF. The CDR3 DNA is TGCGCCAGCAGCCAAGGGACAGGGGAGCTCTATGGCTACACCTTC.

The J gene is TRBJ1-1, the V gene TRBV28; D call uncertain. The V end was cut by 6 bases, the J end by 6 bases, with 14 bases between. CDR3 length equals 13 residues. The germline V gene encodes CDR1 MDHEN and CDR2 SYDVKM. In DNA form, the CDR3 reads TGTGCCAGCAGGAGACAAACGGGCGCTGAAGCTTTCTTT. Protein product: CASRRQTGAEAFF.

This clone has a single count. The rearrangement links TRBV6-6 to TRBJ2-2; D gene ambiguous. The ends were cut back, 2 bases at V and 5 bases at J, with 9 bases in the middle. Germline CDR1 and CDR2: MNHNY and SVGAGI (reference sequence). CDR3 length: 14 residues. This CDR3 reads CASSYTDGTGELFF. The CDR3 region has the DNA TGTGCCAGCAGTTACACCGACGGGACCGGGGAGCTGTTTTTT.

The CDR3 DNA reads as TGTGCCAGCAGCGTAGGTGTCCTGAGCACAGATACGCAGTATTTT. It codes for CASSVGVLSTDTQYF. This chain uses TRBV9 with TRBJ2-3, with no clear D. Trimming removed 0 bases at V and 0 bases at J, with 8 bases between. The CDR3 loop spans 15 amino acids. Germline assignment: CDR1 SGDLS and CDR2 YYNGEE.

The CDR3, as DNA: TGTGCTAGTGGACAGGGGGCAGGTGAAAAACTGTTTTTT. Protein: CASGQGAGEKLFF. The chain uses TRBV12-5 and TRBJ1-4; 9 bases map to TRBD1. The CDR3 runs to 13 residues. V was pared by 6 bases and J by 7 bases, with 3 bases of the junction left unmatched. The germline V gene has CDR1 LGHNT and CDR2 FRNRAP.

As DNA, the CDR3 is TGTGCCAGCAGCGGCCCGGGGGTTAATGAAAAACTGTTTTTT. Amino acid sequence: CASSGPGVNEKLFF. V and J are TRBV9 and TRBJ1-4, with D possibly matching TRBD1 (5 bases). Trimming took off 3 bases at V and 4 bases at J, with 10 bases between the two ends. CDR3 length: 14 amino acids. Germline V gene sequence: CDR1 SGDLS, CDR2 YYNGEE.

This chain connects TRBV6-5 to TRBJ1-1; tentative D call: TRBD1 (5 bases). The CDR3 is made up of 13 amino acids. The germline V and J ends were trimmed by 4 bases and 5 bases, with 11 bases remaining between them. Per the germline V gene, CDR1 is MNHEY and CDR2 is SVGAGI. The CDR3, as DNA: TGTGCCAGCAGTTCGTCGGGGGGTACTGAAGCTTTCTTT. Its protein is CASSSSGGTEAFF.

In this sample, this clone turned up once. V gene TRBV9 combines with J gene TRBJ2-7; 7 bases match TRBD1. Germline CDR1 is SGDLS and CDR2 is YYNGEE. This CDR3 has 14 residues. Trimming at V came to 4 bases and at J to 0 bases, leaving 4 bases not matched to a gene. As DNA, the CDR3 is TGTGCCAGCAGCCCACGGGACAGCTCCTACGAGCAGTACTTC. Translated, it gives CASSPRDSSYEQYF.